Listed below are T cell receptor beta chains from one sample, sequenced in a study of Ad26.COV2.S vaccination and SARS-CoV-2 variants. Here immunoSEQ multiplex PCR was the method, and the copy in TCRdb shows in-frame clones only, minus some. This table has about 320,000 clones, about 82% appearing once. Sequencing was performed on peripheral blood, taken in a trial of Ad26.COV2.S vaccine versus placebo. The receptors here all came from a person aged 18 to 59 who received the Ad26.COV2.S COVID-19 vaccine or a placebo. CDR3s include the opening cysteine and the closing phenylalanine or tryptophan. The D gene is left open where the match is weak. The size entry is marked missing in some rows and otherwise reads once, few, many or a size class.

>many|.|TRBV6-2/TRBV6-3|TRBJ2-7
CASSYRDTYEQYF
TGTGCCAGCAGTTACCGGGACACCTACGAGCAGTACTTC
>.|TRBD1|TRBV18|TRBJ2-1
CASSPRTGGMNEQFF
TGTGCCAGCTCACCACGGACAGGGGGCATGAATGAGCAGTTCTTC
>.|TRBD1|TRBV29-1|TRBJ1-1
CSVLGTGGGGTEAFF
TGCAGCGTTCTGGGGACAGGGGGCGGAGGAACTGAAGCTTTCTTT
>.|.|TRBV27|TRBJ1-3
CASSLSAGNTIYF
TGTGCCAGCAGTTTATCCGCAGGAAACACCATATATTTT
>once|TRBD1|TRBV10-3|TRBJ2-3
CASGQGGTDTQYF
TGTGCCTCGGGACAGGGAGGCACAGATACGCAGTATTTT
>.|.|TRBV11-2|TRBJ1-6
CASSPGPDRRNSPLHF
TGTGCCAGCAGCCCCGGCCCGGACAGACGAAATTCACCCCTCCACTTT
>.|.|TRBV6-5|TRBJ1-1
CASTLRRGTEAFF
TGTGCCAGCACCCTCCGACGGGGCACTGAAGCTTTCTTT
>.|TRBD1|TRBV30|TRBJ1-2
CAWSAHVWTGSYGYTF
TGTGCCTGGAGCGCACACGTCTGGACAGGGTCCTATGGCTACACCTTC
>.|TRBD2|TRBV5-6|TRBJ2-2
CASSLGTSSTGELFF
TGTGCCAGCAGCTTGGGGACTAGCAGCACCGGGGAGCTGTTTTTT
>.|.|TRBV20-1|TRBJ1-1
CSASFSGMNTEAFF
TGCAGTGCTAGTTTTTCGGGGATGAACACTGAAGCTTTCTTT
>.|.|TRBV19|TRBJ1-5
CASRSSNQPQHF
TGTGCCAGTAGGAGCAGCAATCAGCCCCAGCATTTT
>.|.|TRBV10-3|TRBJ2-1
CAISEPGTNGEQFF
TGTGCCATCAGCGAACCGGGGACAAATGGTGAGCAGTTCTTC
>.|.|TRBV10-1|TRBJ1-5
CASRVEGAVPQPQHF
TGCGCCAGTAGAGTGGAGGGCGCCGTCCCACAGCCCCAGCATTTT
>.|TRBD1|TRBV6-5|TRBJ1-2
CASSRDRVHGYTF
TGTGCCAGCAGTCGGGACAGGGTTCATGGCTACACCTTC
>.|TRBD1|TRBV5-8|TRBJ2-1
CASRRGQGNINEQFF
TGTGCCAGCAGGCGGGGACAGGGGAATATCAATGAGCAGTTCTTC
>.|.|TRBV24-1|TRBJ1-4
CATSDPQQGVVDEKLFF
TGTGCCACCAGTGACCCCCAGCAGGGTGTGGTTGATGAAAAACTGTTTTTT
>.|TRBD2|TRBV7-8|TRBJ2-2
CASSSLPTSGGPNTGELFF
TGTGCCAGCAGCTCGCTCCCGACTAGCGGGGGCCCGAACACCGGGGAGCTGTTTTTT
>once|.|TRBV11-2|TRBJ1-3
CASSLDRGAFSGNTIYF
TGTGCCAGCAGCTTAGATAGAGGGGCGTTCTCTGGAAACACCATATATTTT
>.|TRBD2|TRBV10-3|TRBJ2-1
CASSGGDYNEQFF
TGTGCCTCTAGCGGGGGGGACTACAATGAGCAGTTCTTC
>.|TRBD2|TRBV3-1/TRBV3-2|TRBJ2-5
CASSRRTSGGQETQYF
TGTGCCAGCAGCCGAAGGACTAGCGGGGGCCAAGAGACCCAGTACTTC
>once|.|TRBV7-3|TRBJ2-3
CANGEGAFNADTQYF
TGTGCCAACGGGGAGGGGGCGTTCAACGCAGATACGCAGTATTTT
>once|.|TRBV4-1|TRBJ2-3
CASNKGGANTDTQYF
TGCGCCAGCAACAAAGGGGGGGCGAACACAGATACGCAGTATTTT
>.|TRBD1|TRBV7-8|TRBJ2-5
CASSLQMGTGGVGRNVETQYF
TGTGCCAGCAGCTTACAGATGGGGACAGGGGGCGTCGGAAGGAATGTAGAGACCCAGTACTTC
>.|TRBD1|TRBV6-5|TRBJ1-1
CASSSPSRQGDTEAFF
TGTGCCAGCAGTTCCCCCTCCCGACAGGGAGACACTGAAGCTTTCTTT
>.|.|TRBV11-2|TRBJ2-5
CASSLGREETQYF
TGTGCCAGCAGCTTAGGCAGGGAAGAGACCCAGTACTTC
>.|TRBD2|TRBV5-4|TRBJ2-7
CASSPQWGGESEQYF
TGTGCCAGCAGCCCCCAATGGGGGGGAGAGAGCGAGCAGTACTTC
>.|.|TRBV11-2|TRBJ1-1
CASSRGGISEAFF
TGTGCCAGCAGCCGGGGAGGGATTTCTGAAGCTTTCTTT
>.|.|TRBV2|TRBJ2-6
CASRAQGSGANVLTF
TGTGCCAGCAGGGCCCAGGGGTCTGGGGCCAACGTCCTGACTTTC
>once|TRBD1|TRBV9|TRBJ1-6
CASSAAGQTNSPLHF
TGTGCCAGCAGCGCAGCGGGACAGACTAATTCACCCCTCCACTTT
>.|.|TRBV7-9|TRBJ2-2
CASTTGELFF
TGTGCCAGCACGACCGGGGAGCTGTTTTTT
>.|TRBD1|TRBV2|TRBJ2-7
CASSEESRGLNEQYF
TGTGCCAGCAGTGAAGAGAGCAGGGGGCTCAACGAGCAGTACTTC
>.|.|TRBV3-1/TRBV3-2|TRBJ2-5
CASSQGGRETQYF
TGTGCCAGCAGCCAGGGGGGGCGCGAGACCCAGTACTTC
>.|TRBD1|TRBV5-1|TRBJ2-1
CASSSGTGLGVGNEQFF
TGCGCCAGCAGCTCCGGGACAGGGTTGGGGGTTGGCAATGAGCAGTTCTTC
>.|.|TRBV5-4|TRBJ1-1
CASSLVPDRSNTEAFF
TGTGCCAGCAGCTTGGTACCCGACAGATCGAACACTGAAGCTTTCTTT
>.|.|TRBV29-1|TRBJ2-1
CSVEGLNGQFF
TGCAGCGTTGAAGGGCTGAACGGGCAGTTCTTC
>.|.|TRBV6-5|TRBJ1-2
CASSPTGNLGYTF
TGTGCCAGCAGTCCCACAGGGAATTTAGGCTACACCTTC
>.|TRBD1|TRBV18|TRBJ1-5
CASSLRDRGGNQPQHF
TGTGCCAGCTCCCTCCGGGACAGGGGAGGCAATCAGCCCCAGCATTTT
>.|TRBD1|TRBV5-4|TRBJ2-5
CASSSDRAGETQYF
TGTGCCAGCAGTTCGGACAGGGCTGGGGAGACCCAGTACTTC
>.|.|TRBV29-1|TRBJ1-6
CSVGGDGNSPLHF
TGCAGCGTTGGGGGGGACGGAAATTCACCCCTCCACTTT
>.|.|TRBV7-8|TRBJ1-3
CASSLGGRFEGNTIYF
TGTGCCAGCAGCTTAGGAGGCAGGTTCGAAGGAAACACCATATATTTT
>.|.|TRBV7-9|TRBJ2-1
CASSLVDHWTDEQFF
TGTGCCAGCAGCTTAGTCGACCACTGGACGGATGAGCAGTTCTTC
>few|.|TRBV9|TRBJ1-2
CASSVEKGGGYTF
TGTGCCAGCAGCGTAGAGAAAGGGGGTGGCTACACCTTC